Following are 20 T cell receptor beta chains from one sample sequenced in a study of control samples from healthy donors and cancer patients (dated by TCRdb to 2018 to 2021). Receptor amplification or capture employed the immunoSEQ multiplex PCR assay. Sourced from immuneACCESS, this table was stored by TCRdb with only in-frame sequences that have V and J called. A share of the clones is absent; for the studies checked, an unresolved V gene accounts for under half, and the remainder has no known explanation. The sample has 150,000 or so clones on record, more than 85% of them singletons. Jointly, the top ten make up 0.68% of the sample. Sequenced sample: blood. The receptor set was obtained from a woman in her 30s in good health.

Points on this clone: Other DNA sequences in the same sample also yield this CDR3. This chain joins TRBV28 and TRBJ2-2; D is possibly TRBD2 (6 bases). This CDR3 has 16 residues. V lost 1 base and J 3 bases, leaving 12 bases between the germline ends. The germline V gene encodes CDR1 MDHEN and CDR2 SYDVKM. As DNA, the CDR3 is TGTGCCAGCAGTTTATCTGGGAGGCGTGACACCGGGGAGCTGTTTTTT. Its protein is CASSLSGRRDTGELFF.

This chain connects TRBV19 to TRBJ1-6, with 7 bases lining up with TRBD1. The CDR3 is made up of 14 amino acids. The trim removed 8 bases at V and 10 bases at J, leaving 11 bases unmatched. The germline CDR1 and CDR2 sequences are LNHDA and SQIVND (reference sequence). The CDR3 sequence: CASRRQGSESPLHF. CDR3 nucleotide sequence: TGTGCCAGTCGAAGACAGGGCTCGGAATCACCCCTCCACTTT. The full variable domain, rest sourced from reference TRBV19 and TRBJ1-6, is DGGITQSPKYLFRKEGQNVTLSCEQNLNHDAMYWYRQDPGQGLRLIYYSQIVNDFQKGDIAEGYSVSREKKESFPLTVTSAQKNPTAFYLCASRRQGSESPLHFGNGTRLTVT.

Worth noting for this clone: This specimen includes other DNA sequences encoding the same CDR3. The chain employs TRBV28 and TRBJ2-7; 8 bases map to TRBD2. Germline CDR1 MDHEN, CDR2 SYDVKM. With 4 bases clipped from V and 2 bases from J, the junction kept 7 bases outside the gene matches. This CDR3 is built from 15 residues. The CDR3 region has the DNA TGTGCCAGCAGTTCTTCCGGGACTAGTACCTACGAGCAGTACTTC. Its protein product is CASSSSGTSTYEQYF.

This chain links TRBV6-5 with TRBJ1-1; 7 nucleotides match TRBD1. The V and J ends lost 10 bases and 10 bases, in that order; junction bases with no gene match: 15. CDR3 length: 13 residues. The V gene's germline CDR1 is MNHEY and CDR2 SVGAGI. The CDR3 bases are TGTGCCACACAACCAATAGGACGACAGGGAGCTTTCTTT. This encodes CATQPIGRQGAFF.

The rearrangement uses TRBV6-5 and TRBJ1-4; no definite D call. The germline CDR1 and CDR2 sequences are MNHEY and SVGAGI. Trimming cost V 7 bases and J 2 bases, with 14 bases left between them. CDR3 length: 15 residues. In nucleotides, the CDR3 is TGTGCCAGCACCCTACCAGAAGGGACTAATGAAAAACTGTTTTTT. The encoded protein is CASTLPEGTNEKLFF.

This sequence joins TRBV30 and TRBJ1-4; D may be TRBD1 (6 bases). The CDR3 sequence is 17 residues long. The V gene lost 3 bases and the J gene lost 0 bases, with 17 bases spanning the gap. Germline CDR1 and CDR2: GTSNPN and SVGIG (reference sequence). The CDR3 DNA reads as TGTGCCTGGAGCCGGGGGCCATTGGCGGCAACTAATGAAAAACTGTTTTTT. This encodes CAWSRGPLAATNEKLFF. Full variable domain (missing parts from reference TRBV30 and TRBJ1-4): SQTIHQWPATLVQPVGSPLSLECTVEGTSNPNLYWYRQAAGRGLQLLFYSVGIGQISSEVPQNLSASRPQDRQFILSSKKLLLSDSGFYLCAWSRGPLAATNEKLFFGSGTQLSVL.

This chain connects TRBV2 to TRBJ2-5; the match to TRBD2 covers 14 bases. Germline values: CDR1 SNHLY, CDR2 FYNNEI. V gave up 8 bases and J gave up 4 bases; unmatched junction bases: 3. The CDR3 loop spans 14 amino acids. For the CDR3, the DNA is TGTGCCAGCGCTGGGACTAGCGGGAGAGAGACCCAGTACTTC. The encoded protein is CASAGTSGRETQYF.

This chain links TRBV2 with TRBJ1-1, with D hard to call. Between the trimmed V and J ends, which lost 2 bases and 0 bases, there was a span of 10 bases. The germline V gene encodes CDR1 SNHLY and CDR2 FYNNEI. The CDR3 has 15 residues. The CDR3 DNA reads TGTGCCAGCAGTGAACTGGGGTTGATGAACACTGAAGCTTTCTTT. Amino acid sequence: CASSELGLMNTEAFF.

This chain joins TRBV12-3 or TRBV12-4 and TRBJ2-7; D unresolved. Trimming took off 3 bases at V and 4 bases at J, with 10 bases between the two ends. The CDR3 contains 13 residues. CDR3 DNA sequence: TGTGCCAGCAGTTTTTATAGCAGTTACGAGCAGTACTTC. Protein: CASSFYSSYEQYF.

V usage is TRBV6-5 and J usage is TRBJ1-2; possible D gene TRBD1, 5 bases. The CDR3 totals 16 residues. Germline assignment: CDR1 MNHEY and CDR2 SVGAGI. The V end was cut by 2 bases, the J end by 5 bases, with 18 bases between. CDR3 DNA sequence: TGTGCCAGCAGTTACCCGGACTCGGGGGGTGGATATGGCTACACCTTC. This encodes CASSYPDSGGGYGYTF.

The chain carries TRBV11-2 and TRBJ2-3; a weak D match, TRBD2 (5 bases). Germline assignment: CDR1 SGHAT and CDR2 FQNNGV. The CDR3 totals 17 residues. Trimming shortened V by 5 bases and J by 1 base, and 19 bases separated the two germline ends. The CDR3 DNA reads TGTGCCAGCAGCCGTGGTAGGTCGGGATATCGCACAGATACGCAGTATTTT. Protein: CASSRGRSGYRTDTQYF. Together with reference TRBV11-2 and TRBJ2-3, the CDR3 gives the full variable domain: EAGVAQSPRYKIIEKRQSVAFWCNPISGHATLYWYQQILGQGPKLLIQFQNNGVVDDSQLPKDRFSAERLKGVDSTLKIQPAKLEDSAVYLCASSRGRSGYRTDTQYFGPGTRLTVL.

The CDR3 sequence is CASSQRDWYNEQFF. The CDR3 DNA is TGTGCCAGCAGCCAAAGGGACTGGTACAATGAGCAGTTCTTC. The gene calls are TRBV3-1 (or the pseudogene TRBV3-2) and TRBJ2-1; D is perhaps TRBD2 (6 bases). Germline V CDR1 and CDR2: LGHDT, YNNKEL (reference sequence). The V gene lost 2 bases and the J gene lost 4 bases, with 9 bases spanning the gap. The CDR3 has 14 residues.

This sequence joins TRBV28 and TRBJ1-5; 7 nucleotides line up with TRBD1. From germline, CDR1 is MDHEN and CDR2 SYDVKM. The trim removed 6 bases at V and 1 base at J, leaving 18 bases unmatched. This CDR3 is 19 amino acids long. The CDR3 loop reads CASRGDLDRSKGSNQPQHF. The CDR3 DNA sequence: TGTGCCAGCAGGGGGGACCTGGACAGGTCGAAGGGGAGCAATCAGCCCCAGCATTTT. The full variable domain, rest sourced from reference TRBV28 and TRBJ1-5, is DVKVTQSSRYLVKRTGEKVFLECVQDMDHENMFWYRQDPGLGLRLIYFSYDVKMKEKGDIPEGYSVSREKKERFSLILESASTNQTSMYLCASRGDLDRSKGSNQPQHFGDGTRLSIL.

This clone showed up just once. One end of the junction varies from germline; a read error may be responsible. The rearrangement links TRBV28 to TRBJ1-4, with 7 bases identical to TRBD1. Germline CDR1 MDHEN, CDR2 SYDVKM. This CDR3 spans 14 amino acids. The CDR3 DNA reads TGTGCCAGCAGCATACTACCCTTAGGGGGCCCCCCCGCTTTT. It specifies CASSILPLGGPPAF.

A single count supports this clone. The chain recombines TRBV6-6 with TRBJ1-2; D gene unclear. Trimming took off 0 bases at V and 1 base at J, with 9 bases between the two ends. Germline-derived CDR1 and CDR2 are MNHNY and SVGAGI (reference sequence). The CDR3 is 15 residues long. The CDR3 loop is CASSYSQQLNYGYTF. For the CDR3, the DNA is TGTGCCAGCAGTTACTCGCAACAGCTTAACTATGGCTACACCTTC.

The chain joins TRBV11-2 to TRBJ1-1; D possibly corresponds to TRBD1 (5 bases). V dropped 5 bases and J dropped 1 base, with 11 bases sitting between them. CDR1 and CDR2 (germline): SGHAT, FQNNGV. The CDR3 is 14 residues long. The CDR3 is CASSHLRGNTEAFF. The DNA for the CDR3 is TGTGCCAGCAGCCACCTGAGGGGGAACACTGAAGCTTTCTTT.

The V and J genes are TRBV27 and TRBJ2-1, with 12 bases matching TRBD1. There are 19 residues in the CDR3. Germline loops: CDR1 MNHEY, CDR2 SMNVEV (reference sequence). The J segment lost 5 bases and the V segment lost 6 bases, leaving 17 bases of the junction unmatched. The CDR3 nucleotides are TGTGCCAGCAGCCCATCGGGACAGGGGGCTTTATACCTAGACAATGAGCAGTTCTTC. It codes for CASSPSGQGALYLDNEQFF.

This chain uses TRBV9 with TRBJ2-1, with no clear D. The length of the CDR3 is 10 residues. Germline CDR1 and CDR2: SGDLS and YYNGEE. Trimming shortened V by 0 bases and J by 9 bases, and 1 base separated the two germline ends. CDR3 in amino acids: CASSVGEQFF. DNA of the CDR3: TGTGCCAGCAGCGTAGGTGAGCAGTTCTTC.

This chain joins TRBV24-1 and TRBJ2-3; D tentatively reads TRBD1 or TRBD2 (5 bases each). Germline CDR1 and CDR2: KGHDR and SFDVKD. This CDR3 has 13 amino acids. The V end lost 5 bases, the J end lost 8 bases, and 13 bases lay between the germline ends. The CDR3, as DNA: TGTGCCACCAGTGCCCCTGCTGGGGGTACGCAGTATTTT. Translation: CATSAPAGGTQYF.

The chain uses TRBV9 and TRBJ2-1, with TRBD2 matching 9 bases. The germline CDR1 and CDR2 sequences are SGDLS and YYNGEE. The CDR3 runs 15 residues. With 0 bases clipped from V and 10 bases from J, the junction kept 8 bases outside the gene matches. The CDR3 DNA follows: TGTGCCAGCAGCGTAGGGGGAGCGGGAGGTCGGGAGCAGTTCTTC. This codes for CASSVGGAGGREQFF. Full variable domain (rest looked up from reference TRBV9 and TRBJ2-1): DSGVTQTPKHLITATGQRVTLRCSPRSGDLSVYWYQQSLDQGLQFLIQYYNGEERAKGNILERFSAQQFPDLHSELNLSSLELGDSALYFCASSVGGAGGREQFFGPGTRLTVL.